This T cell receptor beta chain came from a study of vaccination and CD4 T cells after COVID-19. Study-wide context: In the convalescent cohort, there were six males and four females, two of them Hispanic.

Sequencing of the DNA from cultured CD4+ T cells was carried out with the Oncomine TCR Beta short-read assay. Investigators isolated genomic DNA from cultured CD4+ T cells. TCRdb reprocessed the PCR reads with MiXCR, giving one entry per CDR3 protein. The sample lists fewer than 15,000 distinct CDR3 sequences, more than 55% occurring once. To note about this clonotype: What it recognizes is unknown.

Sample treatment: roughly 10-day PBMC culture with coronavirus spike peptide pools or control peptides (ViraFEST assay). The PCR-positive dates, March through December 2020, came before the US Alpha, Beta and Delta variants. This CDR3 has 15 residues. The germline V and J ends were trimmed by 5 bases and 2 bases, with 12 bases remaining between them. The germline gives CDR1 MNHEY, CDR2 SMNVEV (reference sequence). This chain joins TRBV27 and TRBJ2-2; TRBD2 might be the D (6 bases). Specimen: CD4+ T cells from blood, cultured in vitro. The sequence was obtained from a human donor who had recovered from COVID-19. CDR3 coding DNA: TGTGCCAGCAGTCCCACAGCGGGTAACACCGGGGAGCTGTTTTTT. Translated, it gives CASSPTAGNTGELFF.